This T cell receptor (beta chain) was profiled in a study of blood T cell repertoires in COVID-19. Study overall: Samples came from the United States, Italy and Spain, spanning acute and convalescent COVID-19. From T cells, B-cell-depleted T cells, or PBMCs came the material, which was cDNA or gDNA.

Germline CDR1 is MNHNS and CDR2 is SASEGT. The junction had 6 bases not matched to a gene; V was cut back by 4 bases and J by 0 bases. This CDR3 is built from 18 residues. Sequencing used immunoSEQ multiplex PCR; TCRdb keeps in-frame clones, though not all of them. There are some 180,000 clones in the sample; around 82% occur only once, and roughly 5% lies in the top ten. Clinical histories supplied by participants themselves formed the basis of cohort assignment. The receptor was isolated from a woman aged 55-70 years with acute COVID-19. Sample: PBMCs or T cells enriched from blood (not recorded which). The genes are TRBV6-1 and TRBJ2-1; 13 nucleotides match TRBD2. This CDR3 is CASSGPGTSGNSYNEQFF. The CDR3 DNA reads TGTGCCAGCAGTGGGCCTGGGACTAGCGGGAACTCCTACAATGAGCAGTTCTTC.